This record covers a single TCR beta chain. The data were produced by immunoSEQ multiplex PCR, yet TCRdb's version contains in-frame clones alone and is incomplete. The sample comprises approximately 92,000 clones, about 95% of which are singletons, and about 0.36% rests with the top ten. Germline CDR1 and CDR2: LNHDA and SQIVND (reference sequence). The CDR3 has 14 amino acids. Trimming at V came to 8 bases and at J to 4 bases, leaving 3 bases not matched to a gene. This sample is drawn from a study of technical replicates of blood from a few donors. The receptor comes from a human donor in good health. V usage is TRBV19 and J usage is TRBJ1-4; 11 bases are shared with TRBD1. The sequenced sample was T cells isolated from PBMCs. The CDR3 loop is CASGQGAFNEKLFF. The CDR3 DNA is TGTGCCAGTGGACAGGGGGCTTTTAATGAAAAACTGTTTTTT.